One sample yielded the 16 T cell receptor beta chains listed below, sequenced in a study of CD8+CD57+ T cells in acquired aplastic anemia. Patients picked for sequencing had shown CD8+CD57+ cell expansion detected by flow cytometry. Genomic DNA constituted the template upon which TCR beta VDJ and CDR3 profiling was performed. TCRdb itself ran the reads through MiXCR, one entry per CDR3 protein. The sample has a few hundred thousand distinct CDR3 sequences; 56% are singletons. Source material: sorted CD4+, CD8+, or CD8+CD57+ T cells (not recorded which) from PBMCs. Receptor source: a human donor with aplastic anemia.

CDR3 loop: CASSVTGVTEAFF. The DNA for the CDR3 is TGTGCCAGCAGCGTAACGGGGGTCACTGAAGCTTTCTTT. This chain links TRBV9 with TRBJ1-1, with D tentatively TRBD1 (5 bases). Trimming left V 1 base short and J 4 bases short, with 8 bases between. In germline, CDR1 is SGDLS, CDR2 YYNGEE. The CDR3 consists of 13 residues.

Only a few counts were recorded for this clonotype. The chain couples TRBV7-2 to TRBJ2-7; 9 bases match TRBD1. With 5 bases clipped from V and 5 bases from J, the junction kept 10 bases outside the gene matches. This CDR3 has 15 residues. Per germline, CDR1 SGHTA and CDR2 FQGNSA. CDR3 region: CASSPRSRTGDEQYF. Written as DNA, the CDR3 is TGTGCCAGCAGCCCCCGTAGCAGGACAGGGGACGAGCAGTACTTC.

The V gene is TRBV7-9, the J gene TRBJ1-6; the D is unclear. V was shortened by 1 base and J by 7 bases, with 8 bases between the two germline ends. Germline V gene sequence: CDR1 SEHNR, CDR2 FQNEAQ (reference sequence). This CDR3 spans 14 amino acids. The CDR3 DNA sequence: TGTGCCAGCAGCTTAGGGCCGGTGAATTCACCCCTCCACTTT. As protein: CASSLGPVNSPLHF.

This clonotype was seen only a few times. This chain uses TRBV7-2 with TRBJ1-2; D possibly corresponds to TRBD1 (5 bases). With 5 bases removed from V and 7 bases from J, the gap between germline ends came to 8 bases. This CDR3 is built from 11 residues. The germline CDR1 and CDR2 sequences are SGHTA and FQGNSA. The chain's CDR3 is CASSQDTGYTF. In DNA form, the CDR3 reads TGTGCCAGCAGCCAGGACACTGGCTACACCTTC.

V gene TRBV7-6 combines with J gene TRBJ2-3; 10 nucleotides line up with TRBD2. Germline CDR1 is SGHVS and CDR2 is FNYEAQ. This CDR3 has 15 amino acids. The CDR3 protein is CAHPGLADFTDTQYF. As DNA, the CDR3 is TGTGCTCACCCCGGACTAGCGGATTTCACAGATACGCAGTATTTT.

In this sample, this clonotype turned up many times. The chain employs TRBV3-1 and TRBJ2-2; D is unclear. The ends were cut back, 1 base at V and 13 bases at J, with 13 bases in the middle. This CDR3 comprises 13 residues. Germline assignment: CDR1 LGHDT and CDR2 YNNKEL (reference sequence). CDR3: CASSQGAGEGLFF. The CDR3 coding sequence is TGTGCCAGCAGCCAAGGAGCAGGTGAAGGGCTGTTTTTT.

This clonotype was observed a single time. The chain recombines TRBV7-9 with TRBJ2-5; 7 bases are shared with TRBD2. The CDR3 covers 14 residues. The junction had 5 bases not matched to a gene; V was cut back by 5 bases and J by 2 bases. The germline CDR1 and CDR2 sequences are SEHNR and FQNEAQ (reference sequence). The CDR3 loop is CASSKRTSQETQYF. The CDR3 coding sequence is TGTGCCAGCAGCAAAAGGACTAGTCAAGAGACCCAGTACTTC.

The chain links TRBV7-9 to TRBJ2-7; D might be TRBD2 (5 bases). This CDR3 is 15 amino acids long. Between the trimmed V and J ends, which lost 3 bases and 1 base, there was a span of 13 bases. CDR1 SEHNR and CDR2 FQNEAQ come from the germline V gene (reference sequence). The CDR3 DNA is TGTGCCAGCAGCTTTCGGCCCCTAGCATCCTACGAGCAGTACTTC. Amino acids: CASSFRPLASYEQYF. Full variable domain (rest looked up from reference TRBV7-9 and TRBJ2-7): DTGVSQNPRHKITKRGQNVTFRCDPISEHNRLYWYRQTLGQGPEFLTYFQNEAQLEKSRLLSDRFSAERPKGSFSTLEIQRTEQGDSAMYLCASSFRPLASYEQYFGPGTRLTVT.

This clonotype was seen a handful of times. The junction departs from the called germline gene at one end, perhaps through a read error. The chain recombines TRBV5-1 with TRBJ1-4; 11 nucleotides agree with TRBD1. Per the germline V gene, CDR1 is SGHRS and CDR2 is YFSETQ. The CDR3 is 14 residues long. The CDR3: CASSWGTGGEKLFF. For the CDR3, the DNA is TGTGCCAGCAGCTGGGGGACAGGGGGTGAAAAACTGTTTTTT.

This sequence joins TRBV9 and TRBJ1-2; 9 bases are a match to TRBD1. The CDR3 is 14 amino acids. The V segment lost 3 bases and the J segment 5 bases; nucleotides outside the gene matches: 5. Germline CDR1 is SGDLS and CDR2 is YYNGEE. The DNA for the CDR3 is TGTGCCAGCAGCGCGGGGGACAGGGAATATGGCTACACCTTC. Its translation: CASSAGDREYGYTF.

This clonotype was observed once. The chain combines TRBV7-7 with TRBJ1-1, with D tentatively TRBD1 (5 bases). Germline loops: CDR1 SSHAT, CDR2 FNYEAQ (reference sequence). The V gene lost 3 bases and the J gene lost 0 bases, with 8 bases spanning the gap. The length of the CDR3 is 14 residues. The DNA of the CDR3 is TGTGCCAGCAGCTTGCACAGGTTGAACACTGAAGCTTTCTTT. Translation: CASSLHRLNTEAFF.

The sample holds many counts of this clonotype. V and J are TRBV27 and TRBJ1-2; D might be TRBD1 (6 bases). CDR1 is MNHEY and CDR2 is SMNVEV in the germline V gene (reference sequence). The CDR3 spans 16 residues. Trimming removed 6 bases at V and 0 bases at J, with 17 bases between. In DNA form, the CDR3 reads TGTGCCAGCAGGAGGGCAGGGGCTGGTGCTAACTATGGCTACACCTTC. It yields the protein CASRRAGAGANYGYTF.

Comments on this clonotype: Without the conserved terminal phenylalanine or tryptophan, this CDR3 likely stems from a read error. For the CDR3, the DNA is TGTGCCATCAGGGGACAGGGGGACGGGAACACTGAAGCTTTCTCC. This translates into CAIRGQGDGNTEAFS. The genes are TRBV10-3 and TRBJ1-1, with 11 positions matching TRBD1. This CDR3 region has 15 residues. The trim removed 6 bases at V and 1 base at J, leaving 4 bases unmatched. Germline assignment: CDR1 ENHRY and CDR2 SYGVKD.

The genes are TRBV20-1 and TRBJ1-5; 9 bases match TRBD1. The CDR3 has 13 amino acids. V gave up 6 bases and J gave up 4 bases; unmatched junction bases: 4. Germline V gene data show CDR1 as DFQATT and CDR2 as SNEGSKA (reference sequence). CDR3 in amino acids: CSAGQGMNQPQHF. The CDR3 region has the DNA TGCAGTGCCGGACAGGGGATGAATCAGCCCCAGCATTTT.

V and J are TRBV19 and TRBJ1-5; maybe TRBD1 (5 bases). V lost 2 bases to trimming and J lost 11 bases, with 16 bases between them. Germline values: CDR1 LNHDA, CDR2 SQIVND (reference sequence). This CDR3 region has 14 residues. CDR3 sequence reads: CASSISGGDETQHF. CDR3 nucleotide sequence: TGTGCCAGTAGTATAAGTGGGGGGGATGAGACCCAGCATTTT.

The rearrangement links TRBV19 to TRBJ1-5; TRBD1 matches at 9 bases. J gave up 7 bases and V 3 bases, and 10 bases lay outside the gene matches. CDR1 and CDR2 from the germline V gene are LNHDA and SQIVND (reference sequence). The CDR3 spans 16 residues. CDR3: CASSMSTGGSEQPQHF. Here the CDR3 DNA reads TGTGCCAGTAGTATGTCTACAGGGGGCTCTGAGCAGCCCCAGCATTTT.